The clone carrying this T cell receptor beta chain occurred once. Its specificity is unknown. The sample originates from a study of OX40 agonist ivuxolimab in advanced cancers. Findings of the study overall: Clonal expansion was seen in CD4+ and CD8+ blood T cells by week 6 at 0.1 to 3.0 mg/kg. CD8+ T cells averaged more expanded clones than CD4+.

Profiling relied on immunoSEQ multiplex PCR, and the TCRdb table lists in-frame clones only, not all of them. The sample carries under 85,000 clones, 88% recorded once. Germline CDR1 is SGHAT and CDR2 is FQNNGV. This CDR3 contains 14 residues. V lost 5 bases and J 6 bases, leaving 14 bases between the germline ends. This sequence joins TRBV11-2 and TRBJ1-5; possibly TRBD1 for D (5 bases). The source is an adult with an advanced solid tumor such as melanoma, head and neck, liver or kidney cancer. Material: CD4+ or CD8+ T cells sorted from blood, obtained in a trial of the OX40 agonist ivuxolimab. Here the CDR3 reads CASSGNGGSQPQHF. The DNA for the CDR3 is TGTGCCAGCAGCGGTAACGGGGGGAGTCAGCCCCAGCATTTT.